This passage covers 15 T cell receptor beta chains from one sample sequenced in a study of CD8 T cells in Susac syndrome. The RNA input was roughly 0.5 to 1 ug, and it was reverse transcribed with random hexamers. TCRdb re-derived calls from the immunoSEQ multiplex PCR reads in MiXCR, one entry per CDR3 protein. Among about 120,000 distinct CDR3 sequences listed, about 94% were seen once. Sequenced material: CD4+ T cells from PBMCs. The receptors originated from a human donor with multiple sclerosis.

The table lists this clonotype with a few counts. V gene TRBV11-2 combines with J gene TRBJ2-7; 9 nucleotides align to TRBD1. Germline values: CDR1 SGHAT, CDR2 FQNNGV. With V trimmed by 1 base and J by 2 bases, 0 bases remained unmatched. The CDR3 has 14 residues. The chain's CDR3 is CASSLGQGAYEQYF. DNA for the CDR3: TGTGCCAGCAGCTTAGGACAGGGGGCCTACGAGCAGTACTTC.

The rearrangement links TRBV9 to TRBJ2-3, with D possibly matching TRBD2 (5 bases). The V and J ends lost 4 bases and 3 bases respectively, with 18 bases between them. The CDR3 loop spans 16 amino acids. Per the germline V gene, CDR1 is SGDLS and CDR2 is YYNGEE. CDR3 sequence: CASSLRGQAVTDTQYF. The CDR3 DNA sequence: TGTGCCAGCAGCTTGAGAGGGCAGGCTGTAACAGATACGCAGTATTTT.

The CDR3: CASSLGGAVRETQYF. The CDR3 DNA reads as TGCGCCAGCAGCTTGGGTGGGGCAGTCCGAGAGACCCAGTACTTC. The gene calls are TRBV5-1 and TRBJ2-5, with D perhaps TRBD1 (5 bases). This CDR3 is built from 15 residues. Trimming left V 0 bases short and J 4 bases short, with 13 bases between. Germline V gene sequence: CDR1 SGHRS, CDR2 YFSETQ.

This clonotype was detected only a few times. The chain carries TRBV7-2 and TRBJ1-1; 8 nucleotides agree with TRBD1. Germline CDR1 reads SGHTA; CDR2 reads FQGNSA. The J segment lost 0 bases and the V segment lost 5 bases, leaving 2 bases of the junction unmatched. The CDR3 totals 14 residues. DNA of the CDR3: TGTGCCAGCAGCCGGACAGGGATGAACACTGAAGCTTTCTTT. It specifies CASSRTGMNTEAFF.

The J gene is TRBJ2-1, the V gene TRBV10-3; TRBD2 aligns across 8 bases. Germline assignment: CDR1 ENHRY and CDR2 SYGVKD. Trimming at V came to 4 bases and at J to 6 bases, leaving 8 bases not matched to a gene. The CDR3 is 15 amino acids. The CDR3 bases are TGTGCCATCAGTGGAGTCGGGGGGGCCGTCAATGAGCAGTTCTTC. This translates into CAISGVGGAVNEQFF.

The CDR3 loop reads CASIGAGPNNQPQHF. In DNA form, the CDR3 reads TGTGCCAGCATTGGGGCGGGACCCAACAATCAGCCCCAGCATTTT. This rearrangement joins TRBV6-2 or TRBV6-3 to TRBJ1-5; perhaps TRBD1 as D (5 bases). V was clipped by 7 bases and J by 3 bases, with 16 bases between them. CDR3 length: 15 amino acids. Germline V gives CDR1 MNHEY, CDR2 SVGEGT.

The rearrangement joins TRBV12-3 or TRBV12-4 to TRBJ1-2, with unresolved D. This CDR3 region has 12 residues. V was trimmed by 6 bases and J by 4 bases, leaving 9 bases between them. The CDR3 reads CASSTTLYGYTF. DNA for the CDR3: TGTGCCAGCAGCACAACCCTCTATGGCTACACCTTC.

V usage is TRBV3-1 and J usage is TRBJ2-3, with D tentatively TRBD1 (5 bases). This CDR3 comprises 15 residues. From germline, CDR1 is LGHDT and CDR2 YNNKEL (reference sequence). Trimming cost V 5 bases and J 6 bases, with 18 bases left between them. CDR3 DNA: TGTGCCAGCAGCGAAGGACCTGATCACAGGGATACGCAGTATTTT. Its translation: CASSEGPDHRDTQYF.

V is TRBV4-1 and J is TRBJ1-2, with D perhaps TRBD1 (5 bases). The germline V and J ends were trimmed by 7 bases and 6 bases, with 9 bases remaining between them. In germline, CDR1 is MGHRA, CDR2 YSYEKL. The CDR3 sequence is 11 residues long. CDR3 in DNA: TGCGCCAGCAAGAAGGGGAATGGCTACACCTTC. Amino acid sequence: CASKKGNGYTF.

This chain links TRBV20-1 with TRBJ2-7; 11 bases line up with TRBD2. The ends lost 6 bases at V and 7 bases at J; junction bases unmatched: 8. Germline lookup yields CDR1 DFQATT and CDR2 SNEGSKA (reference sequence). The CDR3 covers 13 residues. The DNA of the CDR3 is TGCAGTGCCACTAGCGGGAGAGTCCGGGAGCAGTACTTC. Translating it yields CSATSGRVREQYF.

The chain links TRBV12-5 to TRBJ1-5; maybe TRBD1 (5 bases). V was cut by 5 bases and J by 5 bases, with 10 bases left in between. The CDR3 loop spans 13 amino acids. Per germline, CDR1 LGHNT and CDR2 FRNRAP. CDR3 region: CASGAGTYQPQHF. In nucleotides, the CDR3 is TGTGCTAGTGGTGCCGGGACTTATCAGCCCCAGCATTTT.

This sequence joins TRBV2 and TRBJ2-5; D gene ambiguous. V was trimmed by 3 bases and J by 1 base, leaving 3 bases between them. Per the germline V gene, CDR1 is SNHLY and CDR2 is FYNNEI. The CDR3 has 12 amino acids. CDR3 in DNA: TGTGCCAGCAGTGACCTCCAAGAGACCCAGTACTTC. This gives the protein CASSDLQETQYF.

The rearrangement joins TRBV12-3 or TRBV12-4 to TRBJ2-2; 7 bases fit TRBD1. V lost 5 bases to trimming and J lost 6 bases; unmatched junction nucleotides: 9. This CDR3 contains 15 residues. As DNA, the CDR3 is TGTGCCAGCAGTATTACGACAGGGCCGGCCGGGGAGCTGTTTTTT. Residues: CASSITTGPAGELFF.

The CDR3 bases are TGTGCCAGCAGCTTGGGGGGACAGGTTAATTCACCCCTCCACTTT. Translating it yields CASSLGGQVNSPLHF. The rearrangement joins TRBV5-4 to TRBJ1-6; 8 bases map to TRBD1. CDR1 and CDR2 from the germline V gene are SGHNT and YYREEE (reference sequence). The CDR3 is 15 amino acids. J was trimmed by 6 bases and V by 0 bases; bases with no gene match: 2. The variable domain in full, completed from reference TRBV5-4 and TRBJ1-6, reads ETGVTQSPTHLIKTRGQQVTLRCSSQSGHNTVSWYQQALGQGPQFIFQYYREEENGRGNFPPRFSGLQFPNYSSELNVNALELDDSALYLCASSLGGQVNSPLHFGNGTRLTVT.

The V gene is TRBV2, the J gene TRBJ2-4; 11 bases fit TRBD2. Germline CDR1 SNHLY, CDR2 FYNNEI. The CDR3 is 14 residues long. With 2 bases clipped from V and 7 bases from J, the junction kept 1 base outside the gene matches. The CDR3 here is CASSERTSGNIQYF. In nucleotides, the CDR3 is TGTGCCAGCAGTGAACGGACTAGCGGGAACATTCAGTACTTC.